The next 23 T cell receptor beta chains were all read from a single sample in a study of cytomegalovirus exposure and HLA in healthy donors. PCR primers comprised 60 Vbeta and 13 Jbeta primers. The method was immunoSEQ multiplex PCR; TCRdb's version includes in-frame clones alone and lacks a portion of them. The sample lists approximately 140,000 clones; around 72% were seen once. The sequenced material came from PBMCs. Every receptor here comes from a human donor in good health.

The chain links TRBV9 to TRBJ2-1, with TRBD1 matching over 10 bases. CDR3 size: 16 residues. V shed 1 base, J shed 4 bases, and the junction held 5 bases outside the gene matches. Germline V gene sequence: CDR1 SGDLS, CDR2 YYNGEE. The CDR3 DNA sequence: TGTGCCAGCAGCGTACAACCGGGACAGGGGTACAATGAGCAGTTCTTC. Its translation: CASSVQPGQGYNEQFF.

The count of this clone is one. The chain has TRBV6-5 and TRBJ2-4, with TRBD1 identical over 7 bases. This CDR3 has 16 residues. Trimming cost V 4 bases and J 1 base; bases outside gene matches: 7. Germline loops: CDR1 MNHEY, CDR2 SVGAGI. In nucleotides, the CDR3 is TGTGCCAGCAGTTCGACAGGGTTGGGGGCCAAAAACATTCAGTACTTC. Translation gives CASSSTGLGAKNIQYF.

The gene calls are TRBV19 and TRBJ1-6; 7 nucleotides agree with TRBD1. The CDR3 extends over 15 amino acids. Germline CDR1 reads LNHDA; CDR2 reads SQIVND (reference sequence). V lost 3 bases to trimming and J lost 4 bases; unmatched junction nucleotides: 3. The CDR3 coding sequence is TGTGCCAGTAGTATGGGACAGTCTTATAATTCACCCCTCCACTTT. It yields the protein CASSMGQSYNSPLHF.

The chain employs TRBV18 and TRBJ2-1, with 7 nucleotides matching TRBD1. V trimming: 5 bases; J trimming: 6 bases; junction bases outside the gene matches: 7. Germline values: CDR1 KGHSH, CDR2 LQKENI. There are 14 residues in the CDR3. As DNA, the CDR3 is TGTGCCAGCTCAACACGACAGGGCCCCAATGAGCAGTTCTTC. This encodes CASSTRQGPNEQFF.

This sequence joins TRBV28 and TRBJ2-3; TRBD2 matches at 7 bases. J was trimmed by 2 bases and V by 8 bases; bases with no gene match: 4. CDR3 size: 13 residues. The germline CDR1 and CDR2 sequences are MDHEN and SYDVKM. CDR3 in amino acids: CASWSGNTDTQYF. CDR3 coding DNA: TGTGCCAGCTGGAGCGGGAACACAGATACGCAGTATTTT.

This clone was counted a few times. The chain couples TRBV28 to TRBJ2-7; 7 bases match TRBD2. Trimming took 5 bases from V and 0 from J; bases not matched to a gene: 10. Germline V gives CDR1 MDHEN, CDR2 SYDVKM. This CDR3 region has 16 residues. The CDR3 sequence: CASSPRGVAGSYEQYF. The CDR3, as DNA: TGTGCCAGCAGTCCCCGTGGGGTAGCGGGCTCCTACGAGCAGTACTTC.

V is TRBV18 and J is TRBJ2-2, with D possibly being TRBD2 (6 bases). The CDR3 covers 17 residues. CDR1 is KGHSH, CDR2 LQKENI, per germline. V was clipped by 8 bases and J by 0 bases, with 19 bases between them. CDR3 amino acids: CASPAREAGANTGELFF. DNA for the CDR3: TGTGCCAGCCCCGCACGAGAAGCGGGTGCGAACACCGGGGAGCTGTTTTTT.

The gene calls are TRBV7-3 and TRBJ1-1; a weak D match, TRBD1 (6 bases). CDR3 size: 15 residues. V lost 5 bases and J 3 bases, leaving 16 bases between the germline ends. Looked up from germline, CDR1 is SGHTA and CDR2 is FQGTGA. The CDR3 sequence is CASSPHRGHYTEAFF. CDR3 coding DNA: TGTGCCAGCAGCCCCCATCGGGGACACTACACTGAAGCTTTCTTT.

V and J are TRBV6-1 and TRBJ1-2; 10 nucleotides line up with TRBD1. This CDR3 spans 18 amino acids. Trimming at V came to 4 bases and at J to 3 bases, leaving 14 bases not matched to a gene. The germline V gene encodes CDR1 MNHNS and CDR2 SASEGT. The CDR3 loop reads CASSGSKDRGADHYGYTF. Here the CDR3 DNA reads TGTGCCAGCAGTGGCAGTAAGGACAGGGGGGCCGATCACTATGGCTACACCTTC.

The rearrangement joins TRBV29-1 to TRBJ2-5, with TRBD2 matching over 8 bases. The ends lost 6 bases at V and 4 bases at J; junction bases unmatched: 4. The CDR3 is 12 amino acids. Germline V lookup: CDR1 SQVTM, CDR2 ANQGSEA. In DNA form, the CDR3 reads TGCAGCGTCACCGGGACTAGAGAGACCCAGTACTTC. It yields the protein CSVTGTRETQYF.

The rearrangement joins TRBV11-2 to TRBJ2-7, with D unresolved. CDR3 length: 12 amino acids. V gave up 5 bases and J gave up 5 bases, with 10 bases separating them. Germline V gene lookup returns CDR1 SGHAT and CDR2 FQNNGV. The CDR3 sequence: CASSPGVDEQYF. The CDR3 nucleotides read TGTGCCAGCAGCCCAGGCGTGGACGAGCAGTACTTC.

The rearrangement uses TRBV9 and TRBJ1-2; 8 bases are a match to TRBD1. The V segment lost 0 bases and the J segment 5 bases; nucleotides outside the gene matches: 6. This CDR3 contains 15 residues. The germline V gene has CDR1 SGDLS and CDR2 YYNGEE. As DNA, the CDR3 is TGTGCCAGCAGCGTAGCTCGGACAGGGCAGTATGGCTACACCTTC. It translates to CASSVARTGQYGYTF.

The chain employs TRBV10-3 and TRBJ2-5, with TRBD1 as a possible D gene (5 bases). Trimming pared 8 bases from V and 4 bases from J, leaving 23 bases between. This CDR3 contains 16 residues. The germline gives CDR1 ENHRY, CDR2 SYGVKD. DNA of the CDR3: TGTGCCATCGGGAAAGGTGACACCTGGGGCCTAGAGACCCAGTACTTC. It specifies CAIGKGDTWGLETQYF.

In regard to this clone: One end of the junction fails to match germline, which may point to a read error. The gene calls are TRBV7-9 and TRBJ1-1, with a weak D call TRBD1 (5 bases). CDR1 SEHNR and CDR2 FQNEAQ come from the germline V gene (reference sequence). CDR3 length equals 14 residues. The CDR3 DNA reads TGTTCCAGCAGCTTGGGAGCGGGGGACACTGAAGCTTTCTTT. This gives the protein CSSSLGAGDTEAFF.

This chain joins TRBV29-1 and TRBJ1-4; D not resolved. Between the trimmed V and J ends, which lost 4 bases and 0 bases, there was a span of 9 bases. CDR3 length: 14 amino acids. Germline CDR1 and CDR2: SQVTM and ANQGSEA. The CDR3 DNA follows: TGCAGCGTTGGTCTGACACCAACTAATGAAAAACTGTTTTTT. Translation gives CSVGLTPTNEKLFF.

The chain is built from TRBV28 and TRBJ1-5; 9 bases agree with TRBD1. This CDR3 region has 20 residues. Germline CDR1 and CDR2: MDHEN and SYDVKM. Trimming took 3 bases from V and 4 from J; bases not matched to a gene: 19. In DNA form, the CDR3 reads TGTGCCAGCAGTTTCCTTTCGGGGACAGGGAATCGGTTAAGGAATCAGCCCCAGCATTTT. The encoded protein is CASSFLSGTGNRLRNQPQHF.

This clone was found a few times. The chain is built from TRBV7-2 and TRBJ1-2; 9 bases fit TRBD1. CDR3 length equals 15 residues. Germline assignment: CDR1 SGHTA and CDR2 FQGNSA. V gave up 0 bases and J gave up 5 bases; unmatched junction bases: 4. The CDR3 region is CASSLAVGTGYGYTF. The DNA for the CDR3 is TGTGCCAGCAGCTTAGCCGTAGGGACAGGGTATGGCTACACCTTC.

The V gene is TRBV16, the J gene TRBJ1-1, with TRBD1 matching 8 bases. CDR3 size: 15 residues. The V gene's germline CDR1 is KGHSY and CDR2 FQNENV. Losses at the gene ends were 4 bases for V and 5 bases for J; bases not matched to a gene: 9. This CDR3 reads CASSRGQQGGTEAFF. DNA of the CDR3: TGTGCCAGCAGCCGGGGGCAACAGGGGGGAACTGAAGCTTTCTTT. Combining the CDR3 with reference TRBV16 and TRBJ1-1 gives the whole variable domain GEEVAQTPKHLVRGEGQKAKLYCAPIKGHSYVFWYQQVLKNEFKFLISFQNENVFDETGMPKERFSAKCLPNSPCSLEIQATKLEDSAVYFCASSRGQQGGTEAFFGQGTRLTVV.

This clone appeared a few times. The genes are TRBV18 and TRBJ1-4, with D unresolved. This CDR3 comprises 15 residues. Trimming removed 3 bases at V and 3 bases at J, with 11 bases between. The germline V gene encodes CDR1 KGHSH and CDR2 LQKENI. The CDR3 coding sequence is TGTGCCAGCTCACCCGAGACATTCCCTAATGAAAAACTGTTTTTT. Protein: CASSPETFPNEKLFF.

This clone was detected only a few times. CDR3 in amino acids: CASSPRLAGVNEQYF. In DNA, the CDR3 is TGTGCCAGCAGTCCACGACTAGCGGGAGTAAACGAGCAGTACTTC. The J gene is TRBJ2-7, the V gene TRBV28; 12 positions agree with TRBD2. CDR1 and CDR2 (germline): MDHEN, SYDVKM. The trim removed 5 bases at V and 5 bases at J, leaving 7 bases unmatched. The CDR3 spans 15 residues.

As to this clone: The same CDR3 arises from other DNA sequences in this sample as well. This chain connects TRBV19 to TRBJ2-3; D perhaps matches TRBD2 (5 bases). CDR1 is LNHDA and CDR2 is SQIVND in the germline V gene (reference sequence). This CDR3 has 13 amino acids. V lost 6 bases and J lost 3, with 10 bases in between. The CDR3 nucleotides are TGTGCCAGTAGAGATCGGGGTACAGATACGCAGTATTTT. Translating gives CASRDRGTDTQYF. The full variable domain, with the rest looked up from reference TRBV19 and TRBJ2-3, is DGGITQSPKYLFRKEGQNVTLSCEQNLNHDAMYWYRQDPGQGLRLIYYSQIVNDFQKGDIAEGYSVSREKKESFPLTVTSAQKNPTAFYLCASRDRGTDTQYFGPGTRLTVL.

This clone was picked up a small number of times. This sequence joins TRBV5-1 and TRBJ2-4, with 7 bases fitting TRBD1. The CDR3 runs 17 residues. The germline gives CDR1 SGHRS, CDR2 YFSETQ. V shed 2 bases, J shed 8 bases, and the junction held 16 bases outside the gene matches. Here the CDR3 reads CASSFGQAIGGGDIQYF. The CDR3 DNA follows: TGCGCCAGCAGCTTCGGACAGGCGATTGGGGGTGGGGACATTCAGTACTTC.

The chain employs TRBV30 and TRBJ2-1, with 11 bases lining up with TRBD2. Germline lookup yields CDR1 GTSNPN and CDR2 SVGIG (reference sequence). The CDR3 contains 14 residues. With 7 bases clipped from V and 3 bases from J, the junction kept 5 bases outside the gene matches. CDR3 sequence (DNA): TGTGCCTCTACTAGCGGGAGTTTCTACAATGAGCAGTTCTTC. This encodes CASTSGSFYNEQFF.